The source of this T cell receptor beta chain is a study of blood T cell repertoires in COVID-19. Turning to the study itself: Sites across the United States, Italy and Spain contributed samples from acute and convalescent COVID-19. PBMCs, B-cell-depleted T cells, or T cells were the source of the cDNA or gDNA that made up the material.

Authors' data handling: Estimation of nucleated cell counts relied on the amplification of reference gene primers. TCRdb keeps only in-frame clones here, not all; method: immunoSEQ multiplex PCR. V, J and clone size are taken as reported in that table, and D and trimming were inferred from the DNA itself. This table has roughly 97,000 clones, 75% to 90% appearing once. The CDR3 sequence is 17 residues long. Germline V gene sequence: CDR1 MDHEN, CDR2 SYDVKM. V gave up 10 bases and J gave up 2 bases; unmatched junction bases: 13. The chain carries TRBV28 and TRBJ2-1; 11 bases line up with TRBD2. Specimen: peripheral blood. The clonotype comes from a man aged 45-65 years with acute or convalescent COVID-19. The CDR3 region has the DNA TGTGCCACCCTAGGGGTAGCGGGAGGGAATACCTACAATGAGCAGTTCTTC. Translation: CATLGVAGGNTYNEQFF.